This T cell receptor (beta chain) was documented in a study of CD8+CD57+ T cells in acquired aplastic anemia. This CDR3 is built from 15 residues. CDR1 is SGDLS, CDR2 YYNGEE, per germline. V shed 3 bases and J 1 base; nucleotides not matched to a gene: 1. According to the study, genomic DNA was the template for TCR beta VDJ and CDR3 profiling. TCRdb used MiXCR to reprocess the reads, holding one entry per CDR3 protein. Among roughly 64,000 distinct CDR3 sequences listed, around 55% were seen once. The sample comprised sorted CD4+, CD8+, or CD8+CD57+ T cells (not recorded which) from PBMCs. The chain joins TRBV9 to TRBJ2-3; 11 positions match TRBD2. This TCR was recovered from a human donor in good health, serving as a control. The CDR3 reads CASSATSGGTDTQYF. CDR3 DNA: TGTGCCAGCAGCGCGACTAGCGGGGGCACAGATACGCAGTATTTT.